This entry lists 27 T cell receptor beta chains sequenced from one sample in a study of T-cell memory formation after mild COVID-19. TCRdb processed the 5' RACE reads anew with MiXCR; each CDR3 protein has one entry. The sample includes a few hundred thousand distinct CDR3 sequences, roughly 17% of them seen just once. The sequenced sample consisted of PBMCs or a T cell subset sorted from them (not recorded which). The receptors derive from a man between 18 and 29 years old who had mild COVID-19 (a few samples of this study predate the infection). Cell type and time point are not known.

This chain uses TRBV18 with TRBJ1-6, with D tentatively TRBD1 (6 bases). CDR1 and CDR2 (germline): KGHSH, LQKENI. The V and J ends lost 3 bases and 7 bases respectively, with 10 bases between them. This CDR3 comprises 14 residues. The CDR3 DNA reads as TGTGCCAGCTCACCCACAGGGCAGAATTCACCCCTCCACTTT. Its protein is CASSPTGQNSPLHF.

The chain has TRBV20-1 and TRBJ2-3, with unresolved D. V was cut by 1 base and J by 4 bases, with 6 bases left in between. Germline CDR1 is DFQATT and CDR2 is SNEGSKA (reference sequence). The length of the CDR3 is 12 residues. The CDR3 sequence is CSARAASDTQYF. DNA for the CDR3: TGCAGTGCTAGAGCTGCTTCAGATACGCAGTATTTT.

This clonotype was seen a few times. V usage is TRBV20-1 and J usage is TRBJ2-1, with a possible D match to TRBD1 (5 bases). The V gene's germline CDR1 is DFQATT and CDR2 SNEGSKA (reference sequence). This CDR3 comprises 14 residues. Trimming left V 3 bases short and J 10 bases short, with 19 bases between. CDR3: CSASGRVISLEQFF. The CDR3 nucleotides are TGCAGTGCTAGTGGCAGGGTTATATCTTTGGAGCAGTTCTTC.

On this clonotype: Germline and junction disagree at one end, which may indicate a read error. This rearrangement joins TRBV4-3 to TRBJ2-2, with D maybe TRBD1 (6 bases). The CDR3 consists of 15 residues. Germline V gene lookup returns CDR1 LGHNA and CDR2 YSLEER. CDR3 DNA sequence: TGCGCCAGCAGCCCGTGGGACAAGGGGACCGGGAAGCTGTTTTTT. This sequence encodes CASSPWDKGTGKLFF.

The chain employs TRBV18 and TRBJ2-3, with 10 bases aligning to TRBD2. This CDR3 region has 18 residues. Germline V gives CDR1 KGHSH, CDR2 LQKENI. V was pared by 0 bases and J by 3 bases, with 9 bases of the junction left unmatched. CDR3 loop: CASSPPASGGGSTDTQYF. The CDR3 DNA reads TGTGCCAGCTCACCACCGGCTAGCGGGGGAGGGAGTACAGATACGCAGTATTTT.

This clonotype came up a few times. The V gene is TRBV5-5, the J gene TRBJ1-2; D not resolved. V was clipped by 3 bases and J by 4 bases, with 16 bases between them. The CDR3 is 15 amino acids. Per the germline V gene, CDR1 is SGHKS and CDR2 is YYEKEE (reference sequence). The CDR3 protein is CASSSVDGKLYGYTF. CDR3 nucleotide sequence: TGTGCCAGCAGCTCGGTGGACGGAAAGCTCTATGGCTACACCTTC. The whole variable domain, filled in from reference TRBV5-5 and TRBJ1-2, reads DAGVTQSPTHLIKTRGQQVTLRCSPISGHKSVSWYQQVLGQGPQFIFQYYEKEERGRGNFPDRFSARQFPNYSSELNVNALLLGDSALYLCASSSVDGKLYGYTFGSGTRLTVV.

V usage is TRBV4-3 and J usage is TRBJ2-5, with D unresolved. The CDR3 sequence is 16 residues long. The V end was cut by 0 bases, the J end by 5 bases, with 16 bases between. CDR1 LGHNA and CDR2 YSLEER come from the germline V gene. The CDR3 nucleotides are TGCGCCAGCAGCCAAGAGAGGAGCTTCCAAGGGGAGACCCAGTACTTC. This encodes CASSQERSFQGETQYF.

The chain couples TRBV25-1 to TRBJ2-3; the match to TRBD1 covers 8 bases. The CDR3 loop spans 14 amino acids. Per germline, CDR1 MGHDK and CDR2 SYGVNS. V was pared by 2 bases and J by 4 bases, with 2 bases of the junction left unmatched. CDR3 bases: TGTGCCAGCAGTGAACCAGGGGGCGCAGATACGCAGTATTTT. Residues: CASSEPGGADTQYF.

This clonotype has only a few counts. The V gene is TRBV25-1, the J gene TRBJ2-3; TRBD2 matches 10 bases. This CDR3 comprises 17 residues. The ends lost 2 bases at V and 1 base at J; junction bases unmatched: 6. The germline CDR1 and CDR2 sequences are MGHDK and SYGVNS. The CDR3: CASSELGLAGGTDTQYF. In DNA form, the CDR3 reads TGTGCCAGCAGTGAACTCGGTCTAGCGGGGGGCACAGATACGCAGTATTTT.

This clonotype was picked up a small number of times. V gene TRBV5-1 combines with J gene TRBJ2-1; D is perhaps TRBD1 or TRBD2 (6 bases each). CDR1 and CDR2 from the germline V gene are SGHRS and YFSETQ. V was clipped by 5 bases and J by 3 bases, with 12 bases between them. CDR3 size: 14 residues. The DNA for the CDR3 is TGCGCCAGCAGTTTGAGGGGGGTCTACAATGAGCAGTTCTTC. Protein product: CASSLRGVYNEQFF.

The chain carries TRBV29-1 and TRBJ2-3; TRBD2 agrees at 12 bases. This CDR3 comprises 15 residues. Germline values: CDR1 SQVTM, CDR2 ANQGSEA. Trimming at V came to 4 bases and at J to 3 bases, leaving 5 bases not matched to a gene. For the CDR3, the DNA is TGCAGCGTTGTGGCTAGCGGGGGGGCTACAGATACGCAGTATTTT. This encodes CSVVASGGATDTQYF.

This clonotype appeared many times. The chain joins TRBV12-3 or TRBV12-4 to TRBJ2-3, with 7 bases matching TRBD1. With V trimmed by 6 bases and J by 0 bases, 15 bases remained unmatched. The length of the CDR3 is 18 residues. The CDR3 region is CASRQEEVGTASTDTQYF. Written as DNA, the CDR3 is TGTGCCAGCAGACAGGAAGAGGTCGGGACAGCTAGCACAGATACGCAGTATTTT.

This chain links TRBV7-8 with TRBJ2-3, with D possibly being TRBD1 (6 bases). CDR1 is SGHVS, CDR2 FQNEAQ, per germline. V was clipped by 1 base and J by 2 bases, with 13 bases between them. This CDR3 has 16 residues. In DNA form, the CDR3 reads TGTGCCAGCAGCTTAGTCCAGGGGCTCAACACAGATACGCAGTATTTT. It specifies CASSLVQGLNTDTQYF.

In its sample, this clonotype was seen many times. This rearrangement joins TRBV6-5 to TRBJ2-3; 10 positions match TRBD2. Germline values: CDR1 MNHEY, CDR2 SVGAGI. The CDR3 is 14 amino acids. The J segment lost 7 bases and the V segment lost 5 bases, leaving 6 bases of the junction unmatched. The CDR3 sequence: CASSQRGGRYTQYF. The CDR3 region has the DNA TGTGCCAGCAGTCAGCGGGGGGGCAGGTATACGCAGTATTTT.

The chain recombines TRBV7-2 with TRBJ2-1; 7 nucleotides match TRBD2. The CDR3 sequence is 14 residues long. Germline V lookup: CDR1 SGHTA, CDR2 FQGNSA. J gave up 6 bases and V 2 bases, and 4 bases lay outside the gene matches. CDR3 DNA: TGTGCCAGCAGCTTATGGGCTAGCGGCAATGAGCAGTTCTTC. Translating gives CASSLWASGNEQFF.

This clonotype has a count of ten or more. This rearrangement joins TRBV4-2 to TRBJ2-7; D uncertain. V lost 0 bases to trimming and J lost 3 bases, with 9 bases between them. This CDR3 region has 14 residues. Germline assignment: CDR1 LGHNA and CDR2 YNFKEQ. CDR3 coding DNA: TGTGCCAGCAGCCAAGATAGTCGGGTCTACGAGCAGTACTTC. Translating it yields CASSQDSRVYEQYF.

The genes are TRBV11-2 and TRBJ2-7; D remains ambiguous. This CDR3 has 13 amino acids. CDR1 is SGHAT, CDR2 FQNNGV, per germline. The V end lost 3 bases, the J end lost 4 bases, and 10 bases lay between the germline ends. The CDR3: CASSLGFRYEQYV. Here the CDR3 DNA reads TGTGCCAGCAGCTTGGGTTTCAGATACGAGCAGTACGTC.

This clonotype was counted many times. The V and J genes are TRBV29-1 and TRBJ1-1, with 7 bases identical to TRBD1. CDR3 length equals 12 residues. J gave up 4 bases and V 4 bases, and 3 bases lay outside the gene matches. Germline CDR1 and CDR2: SQVTM and ANQGSEA. DNA of the CDR3: TGCAGCGTTGTACCAGGGGGCACTGAAGCTTTCTTT. Its translation is CSVVPGGTEAFF.

The genes are TRBV4-1 and TRBJ2-4; D unclear. The CDR3 extends over 16 amino acids. The V end was cut by 2 bases, the J end by 0 bases, with 11 bases between. The germline gives CDR1 MGHRA, CDR2 YSYEKL. The CDR3 DNA sequence: TGCGCCAGCAGCCAATCTACAGCCCTAGCCAAAAACATTCAGTACTTC. Translation gives CASSQSTALAKNIQYF.

This clonotype was observed a few times. The J gene is TRBJ2-7, the V gene TRBV6-2 or TRBV6-3; 7 bases align to TRBD1. Trimming removed 0 bases from V and 4 bases from J; junction bases left unmatched: 3. Germline V CDR1 and CDR2: MNHEY, SVGEGT. The CDR3 length is 14 residues. For the CDR3, the DNA is TGTGCCAGCAGTTACTCGACAGGGAAGTACGAGCAGTACTTC. As protein: CASSYSTGKYEQYF.

This clonotype was counted at least ten times. The V gene is TRBV15, the J gene TRBJ2-3, with TRBD1 identical over 8 bases. Germline CDR1 LNHNV, CDR2 YYDKDF (reference sequence). The V segment lost 1 base and the J segment 4 bases; nucleotides outside the gene matches: 1. The CDR3 has 14 amino acids. In DNA form, the CDR3 reads TGTGCCACCAGCAGAGGACAGGGGTCAGATACGCAGTATTTT. It translates to CATSRGQGSDTQYF.

This clonotype was detected only a few times. V usage is TRBV18 and J usage is TRBJ2-5, with D possibly matching TRBD1 (5 bases). The CDR3 length is 14 residues. Germline loops: CDR1 KGHSH, CDR2 LQKENI. V lost 6 bases and J 5 bases, leaving 16 bases between the germline ends. CDR3 residues: CASSLQVEGETQYF. The DNA of the CDR3 is TGTGCCAGCTCCTTACAGGTGGAAGGGGAGACCCAGTACTTC.

V and J are TRBV19 and TRBJ1-5; 7 bases map to TRBD1. This CDR3 is 16 amino acids long. The trim removed 5 bases at V and 7 bases at J, leaving 14 bases unmatched. Germline V lookup: CDR1 LNHDA, CDR2 SQIVND (reference sequence). As DNA, the CDR3 is TGTGCCAGTAGTGGACAACAGGGGAGGTCACGGCAGCCCCAGCATTTT. Translation: CASSGQQGRSRQPQHF.

This chain uses TRBV14 with TRBJ2-1; TRBD2 aligns across 10 bases. CDR1 is SGHDN, CDR2 FVKESK, per germline. The CDR3 runs 14 residues. V gave up 4 bases and J gave up 6 bases; unmatched junction bases: 3. The CDR3 sequence is CASSLLAGANEQFF. The DNA of the CDR3 is TGTGCCAGCAGCCTTCTAGCGGGGGCCAATGAGCAGTTCTTC.

The chain combines TRBV7-2 with TRBJ2-3, with 7 bases identical to TRBD2. V was clipped by 3 bases and J by 2 bases; unmatched bases: 5. The germline V gene encodes CDR1 SGHTA and CDR2 FQGNSA. This CDR3 is 15 amino acids long. The CDR3 sequence: CASSFRDYNTDTQYF. CDR3 coding DNA: TGTGCCAGCAGCTTCCGGGACTACAACACAGATACGCAGTATTTT.

This clonotype appeared a few times. One end of the junction varies from germline; a read error may be responsible. The chain uses TRBV6-4 and TRBJ1-1, with D unresolved. CDR1 and CDR2 from the germline V gene are MRHNA and SNTAGT. The CDR3 runs 13 residues. CDR3 DNA: TGTGCCAGCGCAGTGGAGGGCGGCACTGAAGCCTTCTTT. Translated, it gives CASAVEGGTEAFF.

In this sample, this clonotype turned up a few times. The J gene is TRBJ1-3, the V gene TRBV6-2 or TRBV6-3; no clear D gene. Germline lookup yields CDR1 MNHEY and CDR2 SVGEGT. This CDR3 comprises 15 residues. V lost 7 bases and J 0 bases, leaving 13 bases between the germline ends. CDR3 sequence (DNA): TGTGCCAGCAACTTCGGCGGCAGCTCTGGAAACACCATATATTTT. Its translation is CASNFGGSSGNTIYF.